These T cell receptor beta chains were read from a single sample in a study of blood T cell repertoires in COVID-19. Assay: immunoSEQ multiplex PCR; the TCRdb copy retains only in-frame clones and omits some. This table has approximately 250,000 clones, 84% appearing once. Sequencing was done on a sample of peripheral blood. The origin of the receptors is a woman aged 40 to 49 who had recovered from COVID-19. CDR3s include the opening cysteine and the closing phenylalanine or tryptophan.

j_call v_call cdr3_aa
TRBJ2-7 TRBV28 CASSLDRGRINEQYF
TRBJ2-5 TRBV2 CASNRRRSQETQYF
TRBJ1-1 TRBV6-6 CASSPARILGLSEPADTEAFF
TRBJ2-7 TRBV5-1 CASSLAGGDEQYF
TRBJ2-3 TRBV30 CAWSIAGGPDTQYF
TRBJ1-2 TRBV10-2 CASSGAGTGGLNYGYTF
TRBJ1-3 TRBV9 CASSTGTGIGNTIYF
TRBJ2-7 TRBV3-1/TRBV3-2 CASSQNLDRWGSEQYF
TRBJ1-2 TRBV28 CASSLRGYYGYTF
TRBJ1-4 TRBV4-1 CASSLTAGEKLFF
TRBJ2-5 TRBV30 CAWSLVALQYF
TRBJ1-2 TRBV3-1/TRBV3-2 CASSQAGTGGAGGYGYTF
TRBJ2-2 TRBV30 CAWSEGLPGAGELFF
TRBJ2-7 TRBV4-2 CASSQDRGQGSYEQYF
TRBJ1-1 TRBV28 CASSPLERNTEAFF
TRBJ1-1 TRBV3-1/TRBV3-2 CASSRGNTEAFF
TRBJ2-2 TRBV3-1/TRBV3-2 CASSQVAGGTGELFF
TRBJ2-3 TRBV13 CASRLGADTQYF
TRBJ1-2 TRBV7-9 CASSPSGSYGYTF
TRBJ2-2 TRBV28 CAIGTSGTGELFF
TRBJ2-3 TRBV5-4 CASSLVLAGGGTDTQYF
TRBJ2-7 TRBV11-2 CASSPQGGETEQYF
TRBJ1-2 TRBV6-5 CASSYGGAGGYTF
TRBJ1-2 TRBV2 CASSVRQGASYGYTF
TRBJ2-6 TRBV5-1 CASSSSWDRKQAGANVLTF
TRBJ2-7 TRBV4-1 CASSQVGGHEQYF
TRBJ2-1 TRBV9 CASSVTGYNEQFF
TRBJ1-1 TRBV7-9 CASSRTGNEAFF
TRBJ1-2 TRBV28 CASSINQGYGYTF
TRBJ2-2 TRBV6-5 CASSYSLAVTGELFF
TRBJ1-4 TRBV5-1 CASSLGGVGEKLFF
TRBJ2-5 TRBV5-1 CASSLVPGVQETQYF
TRBJ1-5 TRBV4-1 CASNHYYDRGHQPQHF
TRBJ1-1 TRBV30 CAWDRENTEAFF
TRBJ2-1 TRBV19 CASSRGQGYNEQFF
TRBJ1-2 TRBV2 CASSEEAGYYGYTF
TRBJ2-7 TRBV9 CASSPTGQGDYEQYF
TRBJ2-7 TRBV7-9 CASSPPYSTTYEQYF
TRBJ1-6 TRBV28 CASSLDMGNSPLHF
TRBJ2-7 TRBV4-2 CASSQSLSYEQYF
TRBJ2-2 TRBV20-1 CSASMGGSTGELFF
TRBJ2-3 TRBV5-6 CASSIRIDRGRTDTQYF
TRBJ1-1 TRBV28 CASKGGQLNTEAFF
TRBJ2-1 TRBV15 CATQTRDTDEQFF
TRBJ2-7 TRBV4-1 CASSQDRGRSYEQYF
TRBJ2-3 TRBV7-8 CASSPFTDTQYF
TRBJ2-4 TRBV6-5 CASNSRAKNIQYF
TRBJ2-7 TRBV11-2 CASSSVTGTFRYEQYF
TRBJ2-6 TRBV5-1 CASRPTVSGANVLTF
TRBJ1-2 TRBV28 CASSPDRGGYTF
TRBJ2-5 TRBV7-6 CASSLGTSGRETQYF
TRBJ2-2 TRBV28 CASRRTGTGPTGELFF
TRBJ2-5 TRBV11-2 CASSLGGQKVQTQYF
TRBJ1-5 TRBV28 CASSPGHMSNQPQHF
TRBJ1-5 TRBV19 CASSTRDRGRQPQHF
TRBJ2-5 TRBV5-5 CASSFSGGVQETQYF
TRBJ1-2 TRBV28 CASSGRWGYGYTF